The clone carrying this TCR beta chain is a singleton in its sample. Germline-derived CDR1 and CDR2 are KGHSH and LQKENI. This CDR3 comprises 15 residues. V was shortened by 6 bases and J by 5 bases, with 16 bases between the two germline ends. The PCR used 60 Vbeta and 13 Jbeta primers. Repertoires were generated with immunoSEQ multiplex PCR, while TCRdb's copy carries only in-frame clones and drops some. The repertoire consists of about 120,000 clones, with 8% to 10% occurring once and the leading ten covering less than 4%. The sample is drawn from a study of cytomegalovirus exposure and HLA in healthy donors.

Sequenced input: PBMCs. The clonotype was recovered from a man between 25 and 39 years old in good health and CMV-seronegative. The chain carries TRBV18 and TRBJ2-2; TRBD2 is a possible D gene (5 bases). The CDR3 sequence is CASSTWGVRTGELFF. DNA for the CDR3: TGTGCCAGCTCGACCTGGGGAGTTAGGACCGGGGAGCTGTTTTTT.